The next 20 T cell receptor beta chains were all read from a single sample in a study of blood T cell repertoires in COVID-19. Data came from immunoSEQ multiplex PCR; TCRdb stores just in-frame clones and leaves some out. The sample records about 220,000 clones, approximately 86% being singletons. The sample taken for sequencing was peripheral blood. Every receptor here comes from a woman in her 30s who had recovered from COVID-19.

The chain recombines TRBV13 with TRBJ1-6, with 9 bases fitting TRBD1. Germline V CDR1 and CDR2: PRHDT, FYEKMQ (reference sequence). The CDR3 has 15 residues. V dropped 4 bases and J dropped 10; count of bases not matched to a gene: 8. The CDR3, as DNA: TGTGCCAGCAGCTCACAGGGGGCGCGGGGATCACCCCTCCACTTT. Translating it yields CASSSQGARGSPLHF.

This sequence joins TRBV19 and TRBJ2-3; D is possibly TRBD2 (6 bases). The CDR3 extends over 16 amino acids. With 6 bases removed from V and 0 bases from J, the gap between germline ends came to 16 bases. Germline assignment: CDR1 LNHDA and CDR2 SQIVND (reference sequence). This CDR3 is CASRPTSRGSTDTQYF. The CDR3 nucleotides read TGTGCCAGTAGGCCTACTAGCCGGGGTAGCACAGATACGCAGTATTTT. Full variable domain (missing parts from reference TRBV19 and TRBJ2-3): DGGITQSPKYLFRKEGQNVTLSCEQNLNHDAMYWYRQDPGQGLRLIYYSQIVNDFQKGDIAEGYSVSREKKESFPLTVTSAQKNPTAFYLCASRPTSRGSTDTQYFGPGTRLTVL.

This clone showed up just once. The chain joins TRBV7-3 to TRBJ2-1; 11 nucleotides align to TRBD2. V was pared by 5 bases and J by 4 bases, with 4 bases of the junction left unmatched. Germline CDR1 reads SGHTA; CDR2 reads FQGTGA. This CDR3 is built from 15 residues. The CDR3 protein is CASSASGGFYNEQFF. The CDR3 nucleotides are TGTGCCAGCAGCGCTAGCGGGGGGTTTTACAATGAGCAGTTCTTC.

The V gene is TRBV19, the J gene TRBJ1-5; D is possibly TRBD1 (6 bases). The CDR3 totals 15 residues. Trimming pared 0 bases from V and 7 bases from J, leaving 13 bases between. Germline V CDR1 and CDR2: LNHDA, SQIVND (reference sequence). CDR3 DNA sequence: TGTGCCAGTAGTATAGATCTATGGGACAACCAGCCCCAGCATTTT. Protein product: CASSIDLWDNQPQHF. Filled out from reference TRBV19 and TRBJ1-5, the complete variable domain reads DGGITQSPKYLFRKEGQNVTLSCEQNLNHDAMYWYRQDPGQGLRLIYYSQIVNDFQKGDIAEGYSVSREKKESFPLTVTSAQKNPTAFYLCASSIDLWDNQPQHFGDGTRLSIL.

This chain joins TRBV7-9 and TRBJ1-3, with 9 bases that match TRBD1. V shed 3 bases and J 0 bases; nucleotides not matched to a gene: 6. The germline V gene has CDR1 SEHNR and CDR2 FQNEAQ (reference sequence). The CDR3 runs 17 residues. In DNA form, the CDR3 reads TGTGCCAGCAGCTTTGGGACAGGGCCCTCCTCTGGAAACACCATATATTTT. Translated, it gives CASSFGTGPSSGNTIYF.

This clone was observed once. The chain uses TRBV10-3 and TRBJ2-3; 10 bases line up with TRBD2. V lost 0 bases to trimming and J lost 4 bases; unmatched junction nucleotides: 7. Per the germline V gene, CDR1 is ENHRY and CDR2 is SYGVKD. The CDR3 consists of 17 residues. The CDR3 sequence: CAISESGTSAVADTQYF. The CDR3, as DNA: TGTGCCATCAGTGAGTCTGGGACTAGCGCAGTTGCAGATACGCAGTATTTT.

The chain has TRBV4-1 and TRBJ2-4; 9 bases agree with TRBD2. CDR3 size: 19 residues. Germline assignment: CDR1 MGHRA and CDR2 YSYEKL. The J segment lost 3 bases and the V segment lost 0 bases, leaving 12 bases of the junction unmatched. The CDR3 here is CASSQEPSGEGTVKNIQYF. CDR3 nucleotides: TGCGCCAGCAGCCAAGAACCTAGCGGGGAGGGAACTGTCAAAAACATTCAGTACTTC.

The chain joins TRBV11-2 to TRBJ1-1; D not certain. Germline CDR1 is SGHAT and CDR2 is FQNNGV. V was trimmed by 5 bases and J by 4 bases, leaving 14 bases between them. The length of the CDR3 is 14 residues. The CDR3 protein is CASSTSLYGTEAFF. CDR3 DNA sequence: TGTGCCAGCAGCACGTCTCTTTACGGCACTGAAGCTTTCTTT.

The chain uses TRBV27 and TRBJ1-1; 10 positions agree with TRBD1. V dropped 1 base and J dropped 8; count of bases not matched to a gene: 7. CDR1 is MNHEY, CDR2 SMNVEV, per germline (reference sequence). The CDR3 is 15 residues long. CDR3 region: CASSLLSGTGAEAFF. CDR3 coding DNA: TGTGCCAGCAGTTTATTATCCGGGACAGGGGCCGAAGCTTTCTTT.

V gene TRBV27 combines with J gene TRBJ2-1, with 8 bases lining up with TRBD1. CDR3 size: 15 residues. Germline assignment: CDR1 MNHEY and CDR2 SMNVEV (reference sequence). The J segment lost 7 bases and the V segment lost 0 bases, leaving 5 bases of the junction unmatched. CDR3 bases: TGTGCCAGCAGTTTATCCGGGACAGGAATAAATGAGCAGTTCTTC. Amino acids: CASSLSGTGINEQFF.

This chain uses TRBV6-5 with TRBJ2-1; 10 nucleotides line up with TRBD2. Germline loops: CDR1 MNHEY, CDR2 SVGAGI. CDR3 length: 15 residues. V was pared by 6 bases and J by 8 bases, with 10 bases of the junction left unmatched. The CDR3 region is CASRPSGGAFHEQFF. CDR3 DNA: TGTGCCAGCAGACCAAGCGGGGGGGCCTTCCATGAGCAGTTCTTC.

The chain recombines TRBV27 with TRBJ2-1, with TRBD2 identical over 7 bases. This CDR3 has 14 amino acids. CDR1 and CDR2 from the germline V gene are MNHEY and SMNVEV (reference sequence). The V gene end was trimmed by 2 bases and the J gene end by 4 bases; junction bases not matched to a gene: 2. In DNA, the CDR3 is TGTGCCAGCAGTTTAAGCGGGGAATACAATGAGCAGTTCTTC. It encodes CASSLSGEYNEQFF.

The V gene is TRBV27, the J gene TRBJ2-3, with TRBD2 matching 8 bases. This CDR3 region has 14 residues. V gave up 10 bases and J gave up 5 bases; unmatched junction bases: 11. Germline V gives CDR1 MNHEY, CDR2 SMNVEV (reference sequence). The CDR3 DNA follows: TGTGCCAAGCAACGGGGGGGCGGGGGAGATACGCAGTATTTT. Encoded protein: CAKQRGGGGDTQYF.

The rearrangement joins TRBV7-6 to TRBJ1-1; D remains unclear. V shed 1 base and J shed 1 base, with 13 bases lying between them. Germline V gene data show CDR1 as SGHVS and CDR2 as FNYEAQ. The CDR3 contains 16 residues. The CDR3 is CASSLGLGRSNTEAFF. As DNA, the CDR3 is TGTGCCAGCAGCTTAGGACTTGGTCGGTCGAACACTGAAGCTTTCTTT. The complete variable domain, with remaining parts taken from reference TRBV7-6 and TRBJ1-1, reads GAGVSQSPRYKVTKRGQDVALRCDPISGHVSLYWYRQALGQGPEFLTYFNYEAQQDKSGLPNDRFSAERPEGSISTLTIQRTEQRDSAMYRCASSLGLGRSNTEAFFGQGTRLTVV.

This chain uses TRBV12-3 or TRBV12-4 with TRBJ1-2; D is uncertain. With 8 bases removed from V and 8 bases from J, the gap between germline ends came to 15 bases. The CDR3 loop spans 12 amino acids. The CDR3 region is CASALQASGYTF. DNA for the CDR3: TGTGCCAGCGCACTACAAGCCTCCGGCTACACCTTC.

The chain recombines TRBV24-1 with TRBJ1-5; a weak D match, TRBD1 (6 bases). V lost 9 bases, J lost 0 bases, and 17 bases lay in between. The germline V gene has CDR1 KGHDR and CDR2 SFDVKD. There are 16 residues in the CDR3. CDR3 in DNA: TGTGCCACCTGTGGACCCGGACAGCCTAGCAATCAGCCCCAGCATTTT. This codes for CATCGPGQPSNQPQHF.

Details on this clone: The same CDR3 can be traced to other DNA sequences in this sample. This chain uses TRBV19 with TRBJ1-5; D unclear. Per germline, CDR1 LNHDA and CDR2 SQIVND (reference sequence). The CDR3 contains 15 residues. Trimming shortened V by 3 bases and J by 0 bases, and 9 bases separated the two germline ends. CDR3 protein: CASSIGQISNQPQHF. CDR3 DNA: TGTGCCAGTAGTATTGGTCAGATTAGCAATCAGCCCCAGCATTTT.

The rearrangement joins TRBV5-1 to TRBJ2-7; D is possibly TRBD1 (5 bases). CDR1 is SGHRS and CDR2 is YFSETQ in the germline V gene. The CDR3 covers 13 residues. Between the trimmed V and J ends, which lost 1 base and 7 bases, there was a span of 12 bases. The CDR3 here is CASSLPGAEEQYF. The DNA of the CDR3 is TGCGCCAGCAGCTTGCCTGGGGCGGAAGAGCAGTACTTC.

The CDR3 region is CASGLVLGQGGPPSSYEQYF. Here the CDR3 DNA reads TGTGCTAGTGGTTTGGTACTTGGGCAGGGGGGCCCACCTAGCTCCTACGAGCAGTACTTC. J is TRBJ2-7 and V is TRBV12-5; D might be TRBD1 (7 bases). This CDR3 comprises 20 residues. Germline values: CDR1 LGHNT, CDR2 FRNRAP. The ends were cut back, 0 bases at V and 0 bases at J, with 24 bases in the middle. Supplemented by reference TRBV12-5 and TRBJ2-7, the full variable domain reads DARVTQTPRHKVTEMGQEVTMRCQPILGHNTVFWYRQTMMQGLELLAYFRNRAPLDDSGMPKDRFSAEMPDATLATLKIQPSEPRDSAVYFCASGLVLGQGGPPSSYEQYFGPGTRLTVT.

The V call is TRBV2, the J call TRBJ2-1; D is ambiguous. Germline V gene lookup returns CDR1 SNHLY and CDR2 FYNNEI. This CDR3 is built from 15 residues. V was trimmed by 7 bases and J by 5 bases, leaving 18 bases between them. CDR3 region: CASTQVGGGHNEQFF. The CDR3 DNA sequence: TGTGCCAGCACCCAGGTGGGTGGTGGGCACAATGAGCAGTTCTTC.